These 11 T cell receptor beta chains came from one sample sequenced in a study of blood T cell repertoires in COVID-19. Clones were sequenced by immunoSEQ multiplex PCR, and TCRdb holds only the in-frame ones, with some missing. Here the sample spans 150,000 to 160,000 clones, about 90% being singletons. Input material: peripheral blood. Every receptor here comes from a man over 45 with acute or convalescent COVID-19.

The chain links TRBV6-5 to TRBJ2-2; 11 nucleotides line up with TRBD1. The CDR3 has 14 residues. The ends lost 6 bases at V and 8 bases at J; junction bases unmatched: 5. CDR1 is MNHEY and CDR2 is SVGAGI in the germline V gene. As DNA, the CDR3 is TGTGCCAGCAGAGGACAGGGGGCTATTGGGGAGCTGTTTTTT. It yields the protein CASRGQGAIGELFF.

The J gene is TRBJ2-2, the V gene TRBV7-9, with a possible D match to TRBD1 (6 bases). The length of the CDR3 is 14 residues. V dropped 5 bases and J dropped 6 bases, with 13 bases sitting between them. Germline assignment: CDR1 SEHNR and CDR2 FQNEAQ (reference sequence). The CDR3 here is CASSIGTSAGELFF. The CDR3 coding sequence is TGTGCCAGCAGCATTGGGACATCCGCCGGGGAGCTGTTTTTT.

The chain carries TRBV7-2 and TRBJ2-7; tentatively, D is TRBD1 (6 bases). The ends were cut back, 4 bases at V and 7 bases at J, with 14 bases in the middle. Germline lookup yields CDR1 SGHTA and CDR2 FQGNSA. The CDR3 runs 13 residues. In DNA, the CDR3 is TGTGCCAGCAGCTCCCAGGACACAGGGGAGCAGTACGTC. Its translation: CASSSQDTGEQYV.

The count of this clone is one. The chain couples TRBV10-3 to TRBJ1-2; TRBD1 is a possible D gene (6 bases). V lost 6 bases and J lost 5, with 13 bases in between. There are 13 residues in the CDR3. Germline loops: CDR1 ENHRY, CDR2 SYGVKD. The CDR3 reads CAIRRQDTYGYTF. CDR3 sequence (DNA): TGTGCCATCAGGAGACAGGATACATATGGCTACACCTTC.

This clone was detected a few times. The chain carries TRBV28 and TRBJ2-7, with D perhaps TRBD2 (6 bases). Germline V CDR1 and CDR2: MDHEN, SYDVKM. With 4 bases removed from V and 2 bases from J, the gap between germline ends came to 9 bases. This CDR3 is 13 amino acids long. The CDR3 here is CASSYGSPYEQYF. CDR3 DNA: TGTGCCAGCAGTTACGGGAGCCCCTACGAGCAGTACTTC.

This clone was detected only once. The CDR3 here is CASSQEGLAGVPGETQYF. Here the CDR3 DNA reads TGCGCCAGCAGCCAAGAGGGGCTAGCGGGGGTGCCGGGAGAGACCCAGTACTTC. The rearrangement links TRBV4-1 to TRBJ2-5; TRBD2 agrees at 10 bases. From germline, CDR1 is MGHRA and CDR2 YSYEKL. The ends lost 0 bases at V and 4 bases at J; junction bases unmatched: 11. The CDR3 loop spans 18 amino acids.

The chain links TRBV7-9 to TRBJ2-5; 9 bases are shared with TRBD1. Germline CDR1 reads SEHNR; CDR2 reads FQNEAQ (reference sequence). J gave up 5 bases and V 5 bases, and 6 bases lay outside the gene matches. This CDR3 comprises 14 residues. The CDR3 region has the DNA TGTGCCAGCAGCAAGGACAGGGGTTGGGAGACCCAGTACTTC. Amino acids: CASSKDRGWETQYF.

CDR3: CASSYVGGGPQLAQYF. The CDR3 region has the DNA TGTGCCAGCAGTTACGTTGGAGGGGGCCCTCAGCTGGCCCAGTACTTC. The J gene is TRBJ2-5, the V gene TRBV6-6; TRBD1 might be the D (7 bases). The germline gives CDR1 MNHNY, CDR2 SVGAGI (reference sequence). CDR3 size: 16 residues. V lost 2 bases to trimming and J lost 9 bases, with 22 bases between them.

This chain connects TRBV13 to TRBJ1-2; 8 nucleotides agree with TRBD1. Trimming took 4 bases from V and 6 from J; bases not matched to a gene: 4. The CDR3 runs 13 residues. Germline CDR1 and CDR2: PRHDT and FYEKMQ (reference sequence). CDR3 protein: CASSWVTGDGYTF. The CDR3 bases are TGTGCCAGCAGCTGGGTGACAGGGGATGGCTACACCTTC.

The rearrangement joins TRBV7-6 to TRBJ2-1, with TRBD1 identical over 9 bases. The ends lost 4 bases at V and 5 bases at J; junction bases unmatched: 6. This CDR3 region has 15 residues. Germline CDR1 reads SGHVS; CDR2 reads FNYEAQ. The CDR3 DNA reads TGTGCCAGCAGCTCAACAGGGGGCGAAAACAATGAGCAGTTCTTC. It translates to CASSSTGGENNEQFF.

CDR3 in amino acids: CASSQDQGGKRGTEAFF. As DNA, the CDR3 is TGTGCCAGCAGCCAAGACCAGGGGGGAAAAAGGGGCACTGAAGCTTTCTTT. The V gene is TRBV14, the J gene TRBJ1-1, with 7 bases matching TRBD1. With V trimmed by 0 bases and J by 4 bases, 11 bases remained unmatched. Germline V gene lookup returns CDR1 SGHDN and CDR2 FVKESK. This CDR3 is built from 17 residues.